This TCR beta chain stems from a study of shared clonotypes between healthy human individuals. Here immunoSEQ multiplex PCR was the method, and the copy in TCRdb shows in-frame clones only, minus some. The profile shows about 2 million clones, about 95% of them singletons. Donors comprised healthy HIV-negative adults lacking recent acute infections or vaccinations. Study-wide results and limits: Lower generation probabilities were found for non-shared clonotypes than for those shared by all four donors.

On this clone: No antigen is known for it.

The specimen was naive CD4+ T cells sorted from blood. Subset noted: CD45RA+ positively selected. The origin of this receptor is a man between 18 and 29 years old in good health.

CDR3 loop: CASSHEGGGGYTF. The CDR3, as DNA: TGTGCCAGCAGCCATGAGGGTGGAGGGGGCTACACCTTC. V usage is TRBV5-4 and J usage is TRBJ1-2, with no clear D. V was shortened by 4 bases and J by 8 bases, with 15 bases between the two germline ends. CDR1 and CDR2 (germline): SGHNT, YYREEE (reference sequence). This CDR3 is built from 13 residues.